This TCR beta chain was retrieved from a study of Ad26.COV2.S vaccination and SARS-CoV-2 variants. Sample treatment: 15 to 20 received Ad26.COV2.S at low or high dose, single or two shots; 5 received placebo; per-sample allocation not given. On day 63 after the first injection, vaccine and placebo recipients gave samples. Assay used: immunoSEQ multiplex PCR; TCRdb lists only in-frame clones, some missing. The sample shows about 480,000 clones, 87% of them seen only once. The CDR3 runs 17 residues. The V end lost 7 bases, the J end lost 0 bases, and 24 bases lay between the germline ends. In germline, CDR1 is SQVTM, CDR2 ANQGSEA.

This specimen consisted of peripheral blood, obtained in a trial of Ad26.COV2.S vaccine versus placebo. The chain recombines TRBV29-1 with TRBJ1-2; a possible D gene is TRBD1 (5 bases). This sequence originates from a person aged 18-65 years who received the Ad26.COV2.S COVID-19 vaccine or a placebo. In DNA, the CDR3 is TGCAGCGCCAAAGCAGGGACGACGGTGGGAGCTAACTATGGCTACACCTTC. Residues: CSAKAGTTVGANYGYTF. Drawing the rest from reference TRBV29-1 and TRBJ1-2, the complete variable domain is SAVISQKPSRDICQRGTSLTIQCQVDSQVTMMFWYRQQPGQSLTLIATANQGSEATYESGFVIDKFPISRPNLTFSTLTVSNMSPEDSSIYLCSAKAGTTVGANYGYTFGSGTRLTVV.